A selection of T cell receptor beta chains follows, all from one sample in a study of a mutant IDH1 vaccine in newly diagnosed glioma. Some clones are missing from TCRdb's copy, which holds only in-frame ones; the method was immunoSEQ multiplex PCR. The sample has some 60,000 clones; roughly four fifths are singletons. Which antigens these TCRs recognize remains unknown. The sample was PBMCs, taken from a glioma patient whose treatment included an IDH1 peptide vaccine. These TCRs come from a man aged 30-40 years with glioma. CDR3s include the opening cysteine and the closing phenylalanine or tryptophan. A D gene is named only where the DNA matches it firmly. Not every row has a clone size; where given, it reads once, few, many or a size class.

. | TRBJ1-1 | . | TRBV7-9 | TGTGCCAGCAGCTTGTCGTACACTGAAGCTTTCTTT | CASSLSYTEAFF
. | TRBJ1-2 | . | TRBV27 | TGTGCCAGCGCGATTTCATTGACCGGGAACCCTGGCTACACCTTC | CASAISLTGNPGYTF
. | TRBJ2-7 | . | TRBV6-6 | TGTGCCAGCAGTTACTCGCAGGGGCACACCTACGAGCAGTACTTC | CASSYSQGHTYEQYF
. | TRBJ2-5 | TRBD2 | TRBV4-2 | TGTGCCAGCAGCCAAGATCTGGCCGGGACTACTAACTACCAAGAGACCCAGTACTTC | CASSQDLAGTTNYQETQYF
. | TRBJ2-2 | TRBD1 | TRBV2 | TGTGCCAGCAGTTACCGGACAGGGTGGGGAGCCGGGGAGCTGTTTTTT | CASSYRTGWGAGELFF
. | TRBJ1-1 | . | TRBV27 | TGTGCCAGCAGTCCCGGAGATTCTGAAGCTTTCTTT | CASSPGDSEAFF
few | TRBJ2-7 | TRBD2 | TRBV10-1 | TGCGCCACCCAGATTAGCGGGGGACCCTACGAGCAGTACTTC | CATQISGGPYEQYF
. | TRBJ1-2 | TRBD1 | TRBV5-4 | TGTGCCAGCAGTACCACGGACAGGGGTCATGGCTACACCTTC | CASSTTDRGHGYTF
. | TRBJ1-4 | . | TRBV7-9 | TGTGCCAGCAGCTTAGGGGTAGGGATGAATGAAAAACTGTTTTTT | CASSLGVGMNEKLFF
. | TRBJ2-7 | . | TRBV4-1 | TGCGCCAGCAGCCAAGATTCGGGGACGGTATCCTACGAGCAGTACTTC | CASSQDSGTVSYEQYF
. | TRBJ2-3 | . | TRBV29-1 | TGCAGCGTTGAAGGGATAACAGGGAGCACAGATACGCAGTATTTT | CSVEGITGSTDTQYF
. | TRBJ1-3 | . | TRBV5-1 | TGCGCCAGCAGCTTGGTGGGACAACTGCACTCTGGAAACACCATATATTTT | CASSLVGQLHSGNTIYF
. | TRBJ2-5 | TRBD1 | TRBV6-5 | TGTGCCAGCAGTAACAGGGGGCAAGAGACCCAGTACTTC | CASSNRGQETQYF
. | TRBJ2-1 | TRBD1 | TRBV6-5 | TGTGCCAGCAGTTCCCGACAGGGACGCCACAATGAGCAGTTCTTC | CASSSRQGRHNEQFF
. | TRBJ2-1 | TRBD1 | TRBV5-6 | TGTGCCAGCAAGAGGGGAGACAGGGCCTACAATGAGCAGTTCTTC | CASKRGDRAYNEQFF
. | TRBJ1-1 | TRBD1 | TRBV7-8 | TGTGCCAGCAGCTTAGAGTCAGGACAGGGGAACACTGAAGCTTTCTTT | CASSLESGQGNTEAFF
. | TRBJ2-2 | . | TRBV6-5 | TGTGCCAGCAGTTATGAAACAGGGAACACCGGGGAGCTGTTTTTT | CASSYETGNTGELFF
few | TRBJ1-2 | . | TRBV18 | TGTGCCAGCTCACCACCCAATCGGGACCCCGGAGCACAGAACTATGGCTACACCTTC | CASSPPNRDPGAQNYGYTF
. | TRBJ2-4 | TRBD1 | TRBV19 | TGTGCCAGTAGTTCCCCGGGACAGGGATGGGTTACCAAAAACATTCAGTACTTC | CASSSPGQGWVTKNIQYF
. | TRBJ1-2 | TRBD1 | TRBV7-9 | TGTGCCAGCAGCCCTCTAGGGACAGGGGGCCCTGGCTACACCTTC | CASSPLGTGGPGYTF
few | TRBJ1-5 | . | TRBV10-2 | TGCGCCAGCAGTGAGTCGATTATTAGGCAGAAGCTGTATAGCAATCAGCCCCAGCATTTT | CASSESIIRQKLYSNQPQHF
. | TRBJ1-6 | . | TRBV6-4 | TGTGCCAGCAGTGACATCAATGGATCACCCCTCCACTTT | CASSDINGSPLHF
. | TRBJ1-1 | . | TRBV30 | TGTGCCTGGAGTACCGAGGGGCGGGTGACTGAAGCTTTCTTT | CAWSTEGRVTEAFF
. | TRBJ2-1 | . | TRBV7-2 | TGTGCCAGCACCATCGACACAAGCTCCTACAATGAGCAGTTCTTC | CASTIDTSSYNEQFF
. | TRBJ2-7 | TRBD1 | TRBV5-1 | TGCGCCAGCAACCGACAGGGGACCTACGAGCAGTACTTC | CASNRQGTYEQYF
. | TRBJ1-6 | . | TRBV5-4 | TGTGCCAGCAGCCTACAAGCTGCTGCGCGGGACCTATATAATTCACCCCTCCACTTT | CASSLQAAARDLYNSPLHF
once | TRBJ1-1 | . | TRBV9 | TGTGCCAGCAGCGCAGATATGTGGGGAGCGAACACTGAAGCTTTCTTT | CASSADMWGANTEAFF
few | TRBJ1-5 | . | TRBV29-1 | TGCAGCGTTGGGGATCTACAGGGTAGGCCCCAGCATTTT | CSVGDLQGRPQHF
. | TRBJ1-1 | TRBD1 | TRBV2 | TGTGCCAGCAGAAAACGGGACAGGGACACTGAAGCTTTCTTT | CASRKRDRDTEAFF
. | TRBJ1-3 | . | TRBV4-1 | TGCGCCAGCAGCCCAATGGCGGTAGGGGACACCATATATTTT | CASSPMAVGDTIYF
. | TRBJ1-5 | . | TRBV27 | TGTGCCAGCTCTGGGGTGGCAGGTCAGCCCCAGCATTTT | CASSGVAGQPQHF
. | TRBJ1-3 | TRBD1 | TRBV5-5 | TGTGCCAGCAGCTTTGACAGGGCCAGCTCTGGAAACACCATATATTTT | CASSFDRASSGNTIYF
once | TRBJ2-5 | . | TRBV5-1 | TGCGCCAGCAGCCTCGGGACTGCCCAAGAGACCCAGTACTTC | CASSLGTAQETQYF
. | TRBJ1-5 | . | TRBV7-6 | TGTGCCAGCAGCTTAGGAGGGGGGGGTTCCAATCAGCCCCAGCATTTT | CASSLGGGGSNQPQHF
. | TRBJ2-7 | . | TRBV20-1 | TGCAGTGCTAGGGACATCCGCGAGCAGTACTTC | CSARDIREQYF
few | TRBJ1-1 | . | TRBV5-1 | TGCGCCAGCAGCCCTGGGGCAGGGTTGGTCACTGAAGCTTTCTTT | CASSPGAGLVTEAFF
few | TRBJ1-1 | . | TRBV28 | TGTGCCAGCAGTCGTAATCCAGGGACAGCTTTCTTT | CASSRNPGTAFF
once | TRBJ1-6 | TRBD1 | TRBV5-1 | TGCGCCAGCAGCACCACCCCCAGGGGGCTGGCTAATTCACCCCTCCACTTT | CASSTTPRGLANSPLHF
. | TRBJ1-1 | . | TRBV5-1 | TGCGCCAGCAGCACCGAGGTCTGGACTGAAGCTTTCTTT | CASSTEVWTEAFF
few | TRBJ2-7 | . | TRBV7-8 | TGTGCCAGCAGCCCAAGGACTATTGGTACAAACTACGAGCAGTACTTC | CASSPRTIGTNYEQYF
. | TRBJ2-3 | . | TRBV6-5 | TGTGCCAGCAGCCCAGACCGAACTAGCACAGATACGCAGTATTTT | CASSPDRTSTDTQYF
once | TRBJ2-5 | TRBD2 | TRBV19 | TGTGCCAGCCGGGGACTAGCGGGACCCGAGACCCAGTACTTC | CASRGLAGPETQYF
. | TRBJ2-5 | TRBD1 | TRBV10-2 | TGCGCCAGCAGCGGACAGGTCCTGTACCAAGAGACCCAGTACTTC | CASSGQVLYQETQYF
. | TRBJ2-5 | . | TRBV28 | TGTGCCAGCAGCCCTCTTCAAGAGACCCAGTACTTC | CASSPLQETQYF
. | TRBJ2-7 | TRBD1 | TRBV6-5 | TGTGCCAGCAGTTGCCAGGTCAGGGGGCTGTGCCACGAGCAGTACTTC | CASSCQVRGLCHEQYF
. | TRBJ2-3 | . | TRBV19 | TGTGCCAGTGGGTACGGCTTGGGGTGGACAGAGAGAGATACGCAGTATTTT | CASGYGLGWTERDTQYF
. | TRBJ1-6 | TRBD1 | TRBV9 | TGTGCCAGCAGCGTGGACAGGCGGTATAATTCACCCCTCCACTTT | CASSVDRRYNSPLHF